This TCR beta chain was identified in a study of control samples from healthy donors and cancer patients. After removal of 4 bases from V and 6 bases from J, the junction contained 8 bases not matched to a gene. Germline assignment: CDR1 LGHDT and CDR2 YNNKEL (reference sequence). CDR3 length: 14 residues. Sequencing used immunoSEQ multiplex PCR; TCRdb keeps in-frame clones, though not all of them. The sample lists 85,000 to 90,000 clones, 86% occurring once. Sequencing was done on a sample of blood. This chain joins TRBV3-1 (or the pseudogene TRBV3-2) and TRBJ1-2; 7 positions match TRBD1. The source is a young man in good health. In nucleotides, the CDR3 is TGTGCCAGCAGCCTACCGACAGGGAGGGATGGCTACACCTTC. Residues: CASSLPTGRDGYTF.